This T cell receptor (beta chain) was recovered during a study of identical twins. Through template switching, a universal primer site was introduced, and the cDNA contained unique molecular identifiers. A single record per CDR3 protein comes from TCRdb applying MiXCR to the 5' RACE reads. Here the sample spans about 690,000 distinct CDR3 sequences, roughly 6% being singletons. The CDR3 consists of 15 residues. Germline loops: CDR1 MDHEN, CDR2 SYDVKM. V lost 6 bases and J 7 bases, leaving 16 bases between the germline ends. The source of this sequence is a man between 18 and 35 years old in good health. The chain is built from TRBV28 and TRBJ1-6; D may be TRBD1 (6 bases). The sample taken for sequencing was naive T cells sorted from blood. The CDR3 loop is CASRSGGRGNSPLHF. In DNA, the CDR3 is TGTGCCAGCAGAAGTGGAGGCAGGGGAAATTCACCCCTCCACTTT.